A single TCR beta chain is shown here with its context. What it binds is not known. Trimming shortened V by 4 bases and J by 2 bases, and 15 bases separated the two germline ends. CDR1 is SGHVS and CDR2 is FQNEAQ in the germline V gene. The CDR3 has 15 residues. The data derive from a study of long-term antiretroviral therapy in people with HIV. Version v3.0 of the immunoSEQ assay was performed at survey level. This table comes from immunoSEQ multiplex PCR, and its TCRdb copy is limited to in-frame clones, with some not included. The repertoire has 25,000 to 30,000 clones, 95% of them found once; the top ten carry roughly 8%. General observations from the study: Blood dating 2004 to 2017 may reflect older ART regimens. Dominant in the repertoire at all time points were clones expanded before ART.

This clonotype was obtained from a man aged 30 to 39 with HIV. The chain carries TRBV7-8 and TRBJ2-7; D possibly uses TRBD1 or TRBD2 (5 bases each). The source material was unsorted PBMCs, sampled 5.3 years after starting antiretroviral therapy. In DNA form, the CDR3 reads TGTGCCAGCAGCTCCCAGGCCCGGGGCGCCTACGAGCAGTACTTC. Protein product: CASSSQARGAYEQYF.